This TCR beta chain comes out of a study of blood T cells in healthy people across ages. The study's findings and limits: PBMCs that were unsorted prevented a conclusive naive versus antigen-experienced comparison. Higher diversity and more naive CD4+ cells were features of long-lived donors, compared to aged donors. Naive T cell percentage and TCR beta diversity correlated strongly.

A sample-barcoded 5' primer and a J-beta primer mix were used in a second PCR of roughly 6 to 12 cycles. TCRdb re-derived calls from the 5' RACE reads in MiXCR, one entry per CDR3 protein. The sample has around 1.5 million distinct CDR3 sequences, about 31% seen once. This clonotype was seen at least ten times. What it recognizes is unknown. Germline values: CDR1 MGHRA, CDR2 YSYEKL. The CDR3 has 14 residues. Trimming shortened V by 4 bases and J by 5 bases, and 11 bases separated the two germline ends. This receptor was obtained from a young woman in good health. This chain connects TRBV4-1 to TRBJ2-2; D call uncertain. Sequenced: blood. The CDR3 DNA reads TGCGCCAGCAGCCCGATGGGGTTTACCGGGGAGCTGTTTTTT. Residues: CASSPMGFTGELFF.